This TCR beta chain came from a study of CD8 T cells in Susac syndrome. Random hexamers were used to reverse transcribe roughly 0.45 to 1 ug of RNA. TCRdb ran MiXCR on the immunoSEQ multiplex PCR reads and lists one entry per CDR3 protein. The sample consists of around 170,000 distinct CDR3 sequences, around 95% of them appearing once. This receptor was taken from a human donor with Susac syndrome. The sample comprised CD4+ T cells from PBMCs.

Here the CDR3 DNA reads TGTGCCACCGCGGTGGGGGCGCATCAGCCCCAGCATTTT. Translation: CATAVGAHQPQHF. The chain joins TRBV19 to TRBJ1-5, with D tentatively TRBD1 (6 bases). The CDR3 loop spans 13 amino acids. Germline V CDR1 and CDR2: LNHDA, SQIVND (reference sequence). V was pared by 10 bases and J by 5 bases, with 15 bases between.